Given below is one T cell receptor beta chain in context. Its antigen is not known. 13 Jbeta primers and 60 Vbeta primers were used for the PCR. TCRdb keeps only in-frame clones here, not all; method: immunoSEQ multiplex PCR. The sample table sets out about 120,000 clones. The CDR3 totals 13 residues. V shed 5 bases and J 3 bases; nucleotides not matched to a gene: 3. Germline V gene sequence: CDR1 LNHDA, CDR2 SQIVND (reference sequence). These data originate in a study of cytomegalovirus exposure and HLA in healthy donors. Study background: For the 300 to 400 genotyped donors, 75% to 90% fell within the Caucasian-associated ancestry cluster. Study-wide results and limits: Presence/absence analyses treated sequencing depth as roughly uniform across donors. Clonal expansion was found to be greater in HLA-associated TCR beta chains than in equally common others in a later analysis. The study listed approximately 160 cytomegalovirus-associated TCR beta chains.

This chain joins TRBV19 and TRBJ2-7, with TRBD1 matching over 8 bases. The TCR originated in a woman aged 40 to 50 in good health and CMV-seropositive. Sequences were obtained from PBMCs. CDR3 sequence (DNA): TGTGCCAGTAGTCAGACAGGGGTCTACGAGCAGTACTTC. Protein product: CASSQTGVYEQYF.